One sample yielded the 8 T cell receptor beta chains listed below, sequenced in a study of cytomegalovirus exposure and HLA in healthy donors. Both 60 Vbeta primers and 13 Jbeta primers went into the PCR. Only in-frame clones appear in the TCRdb table, and some are missing; sequencing was by immunoSEQ multiplex PCR. This sample has more than 95,000 clones, with roughly 79% found just once. Input material: PBMCs. Every receptor here comes from a man aged 35 to 55 in good health and CMV-seronegative.

The chain combines TRBV29-1 with TRBJ2-1; TRBD2 matches at 8 bases. The CDR3 is 16 residues long. V shed 0 bases and J 8 bases; nucleotides not matched to a gene: 12. Germline CDR1 SQVTM, CDR2 ANQGSEA. For the CDR3, the DNA is TGCAGCGTTGAAGACTATACTGGCGGGGGGCTCGATGAGCAGTTCTTC. Its protein product is CSVEDYTGGGLDEQFF.

J is TRBJ2-1 and V is TRBV6-5; a possible D gene is TRBD1 (6 bases). The CDR3 runs to 14 residues. With 5 bases removed from V and 6 bases from J, the gap between germline ends came to 14 bases. Germline CDR1 and CDR2: MNHEY and SVGAGI. CDR3 sequence: CASSGGRGSNEQFF. CDR3 sequence (DNA): TGTGCCAGCAGTGGGGGCAGGGGAAGCAATGAGCAGTTCTTC.

The chain has TRBV6-4 and TRBJ1-5, with D unclear. Germline CDR1 and CDR2: MRHNA and SNTAGT. The V end lost 5 bases, the J end lost 9 bases, and 14 bases lay between the germline ends. The length of the CDR3 is 13 residues. CDR3 nucleotide sequence: TGTGCCAGCAGTACCGACTTGTCCGGGCCCCAGCATTTT. This translates into CASSTDLSGPQHF.

The rearrangement joins TRBV27 to TRBJ2-7; no firm D call. The CDR3 sequence is 12 residues long. With 6 bases removed from V and 5 bases from J, the gap between germline ends came to 11 bases. Germline lookup yields CDR1 MNHEY and CDR2 SMNVEV (reference sequence). The CDR3 protein is CASRGMGHEQYF. DNA for the CDR3: TGTGCCAGCAGAGGCATGGGCCACGAGCAGTACTTC.

This clone was seen more than once but under ten times. The J gene is TRBJ1-2, the V gene TRBV27, with 9 bases aligning to TRBD1. Germline V gene sequence: CDR1 MNHEY, CDR2 SMNVEV (reference sequence). This CDR3 contains 16 residues. After removal of 7 bases from V and 2 bases from J, the junction contained 11 bases not matched to a gene. CDR3 nucleotides: TGTGCCAGCAAGACAACCCGGGACAGGGAGAACTATGGCTACACCTTC. It is translated as CASKTTRDRENYGYTF.

The V call is TRBV5-4, the J call TRBJ1-2; 7 bases match TRBD1. CDR1 is SGHNT and CDR2 is YYREEE in the germline V gene (reference sequence). The CDR3 covers 13 residues. J gave up 8 bases and V 4 bases, and 8 bases lay outside the gene matches. CDR3 sequence reads: CASSPPEGAGYTF. CDR3 DNA: TGTGCCAGCAGCCCCCCTGAGGGGGCCGGCTACACCTTC.

The rearrangement joins TRBV4-2 to TRBJ2-2; D not certain. The length of the CDR3 is 13 residues. Germline V gene sequence: CDR1 LGHNA, CDR2 YNFKEQ. V was cut by 6 bases and J by 0 bases, with 5 bases left in between. The CDR3 is CASSLTNTGELFF. The CDR3, as DNA: TGTGCCAGCAGTTTAACGAACACCGGGGAGCTGTTTTTT.

V and J are TRBV5-1 and TRBJ2-7; perhaps TRBD1 as D (5 bases). The CDR3 consists of 16 residues. V was trimmed by 0 bases and J by 3 bases, leaving 16 bases between them. CDR1 is SGHRS, CDR2 YFSETQ, per germline. This CDR3 reads CASSLVGGKGYYEQYF. DNA for the CDR3: TGCGCCAGCAGCTTGGTCGGCGGTAAGGGGTACTACGAGCAGTACTTC.